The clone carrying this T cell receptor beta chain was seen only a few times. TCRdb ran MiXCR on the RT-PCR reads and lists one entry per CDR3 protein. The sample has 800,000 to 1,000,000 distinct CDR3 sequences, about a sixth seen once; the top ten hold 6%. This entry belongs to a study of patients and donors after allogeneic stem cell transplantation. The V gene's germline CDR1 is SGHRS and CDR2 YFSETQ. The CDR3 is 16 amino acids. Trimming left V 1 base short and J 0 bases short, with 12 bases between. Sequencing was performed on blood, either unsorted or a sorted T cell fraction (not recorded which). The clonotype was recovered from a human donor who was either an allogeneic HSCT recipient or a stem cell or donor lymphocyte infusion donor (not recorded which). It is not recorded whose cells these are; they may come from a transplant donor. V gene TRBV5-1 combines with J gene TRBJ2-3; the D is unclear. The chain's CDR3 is CASSLLPRSSTDTQYF. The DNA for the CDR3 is TGCGCCAGCAGCTTGTTACCCAGGTCTAGCACAGATACGCAGTATTTT.